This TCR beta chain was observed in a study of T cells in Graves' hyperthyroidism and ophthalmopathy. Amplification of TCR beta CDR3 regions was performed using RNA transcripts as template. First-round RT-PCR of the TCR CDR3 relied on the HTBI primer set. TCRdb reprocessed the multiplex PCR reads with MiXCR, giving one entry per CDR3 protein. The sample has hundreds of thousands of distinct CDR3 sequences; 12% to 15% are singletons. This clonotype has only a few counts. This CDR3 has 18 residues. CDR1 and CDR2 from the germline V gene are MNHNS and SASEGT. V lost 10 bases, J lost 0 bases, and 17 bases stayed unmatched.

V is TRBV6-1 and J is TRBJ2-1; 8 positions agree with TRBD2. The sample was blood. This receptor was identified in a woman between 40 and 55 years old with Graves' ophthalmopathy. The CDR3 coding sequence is TGTGCCAAGAAAACGGGTCTAGCGGGCCCTAGCTCCTACAATGAGCAGTTCTTC. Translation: CAKKTGLAGPSSYNEQFF.